The clone carrying this T cell receptor beta chain was detected ten times or more. The data belong to a study of neurological immune-mediated disorders. With V trimmed by 5 bases and J by 7 bases, 10 bases remained unmatched. The germline V gene has CDR1 DFQATT and CDR2 SNEGSKA (reference sequence). The CDR3 spans 13 residues. Whenever a sequencing run was performed, it yielded over 170 million TCR-beta sequences from 15-18 subjects. From the 5' RACE reads, TCRdb called clonotypes with MiXCR, one entry per CDR3 protein. This table has about 60,000 distinct CDR3 sequences, roughly 10% appearing once. Specified time point: longitudinal time-point 2. The study drew its healthy controls from blood bank volunteers in Maryland, USA.

Sequencing input: PBMCs. This receptor was obtained from a man aged 30 to 45 in good health. J is TRBJ1-1 and V is TRBV20-1; 7 bases align to TRBD1. CDR3: CSAPYPGDSEAFF. The CDR3 nucleotides read TGCAGTGCTCCTTACCCCGGGGACAGTGAAGCTTTCTTT.